This TCR beta chain was found in a study of T cell clones after liver transplantation. Across the whole study: Until 12-24 months post-transplant, subjects got standard immunosuppression and no induction.

Looked up from germline, CDR1 is SGHRS and CDR2 is YFSETQ. The length of the CDR3 is 14 residues. V dropped 4 bases and J dropped 7; count of bases not matched to a gene: 6. Measured with immunoSEQ multiplex PCR; TCRdb has only the in-frame clones, and not every one. Of about 50,000 clones listed, 55% to 85% are singletons. General study results and limits: In a couple of subjects, few donor cells limited the measurable donor-reactive repertoire. Donor-reactive sequences fell more than third party-reactive ones, suggesting partial deletion.

Turning to this clone: What it binds is not known.

Here the sequenced sample was CD4+ T cells from blood, taken 54 months after liver transplant. The chain employs TRBV5-1 and TRBJ2-1; 9 positions agree with TRBD1. The clonotype was recovered from a human patient who received a liver transplant. Some of these T cells may belong to the graft donor. CDR3: CASSRGDRANEQFF. CDR3 bases: TGCGCCAGCAGCCGGGGGGACAGGGCAAATGAGCAGTTCTTC.